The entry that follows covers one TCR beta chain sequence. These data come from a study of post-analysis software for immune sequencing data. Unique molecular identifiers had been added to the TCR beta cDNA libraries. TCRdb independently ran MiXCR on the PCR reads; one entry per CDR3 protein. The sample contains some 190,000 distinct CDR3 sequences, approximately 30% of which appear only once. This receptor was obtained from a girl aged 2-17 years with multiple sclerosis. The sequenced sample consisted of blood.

The CDR3 protein is CASSTLVPETQYF. The CDR3 nucleotides read TGTGCCAGCAGTACACTAGTCCCAGAGACCCAGTACTTC. V and J are TRBV12-3 or TRBV12-4 and TRBJ2-5; possibly TRBD2 for D (5 bases). The CDR3 contains 13 residues. With 5 bases removed from V and 4 bases from J, the gap between germline ends came to 11 bases.